The source of this T cell receptor beta chain is a study of blood T cells in healthy people across ages (dated by TCRdb to about 2015). Describing the broader study: In model experiments, template switching captured about one uniquely barcoded TCR beta cDNA molecule for every two T cells. The donors were divided into four age groups: young (average approximately 17 years), middle-aged (approximately 39), aged (approximately 62) and long-lived (roughly 82). The study measured age-related changes in TCR beta repertoire diversity using deep sequencing normalized with unique cDNA molecular identifiers. Two additional independent replicas of 1 million unique cDNA reads from the same blood draw were analyzed for two donors (one aged 18 to 30 and one aged 80 or older). To avoid experimental bias, donors of different ages were distributed randomly across sequencing lanes. The paper as a whole reports these results and caveats: Compared with the aged group, more naive CD4+ T cells, fewer expanded clones and increased TCR diversity were shown by the long-lived group, suggesting age selection. Conclusive comparison of naive and antigen-experienced compartments was prevented by the profiling of bulk unsorted PBMCs. Donor CMV infection status was unknown, potentially confounding age-related changes in expanded clonotypes. Total diversity estimates from one million sequenced T cells were considered lower bounds and underestimates. There was a strong correlation between observed TCR beta diversity and the percentage of naive T cells measured by flow cytometry. As age increased, observed TCR beta diversity per million T cells dropped in a roughly linear way, and a significant reduction was already evident by age 40.

The library came from 5' RACE. The sample was run on an Illumina HiSeq 2500. The second PCR ran for roughly 6 to 11 cycles and used a J-beta primer mix along with a sample-barcoded 5' primer. Each TCR beta cDNA molecule received a unique molecular identifier from a template-switch 5' adaptor carrying 12 random nucleotides. Each sample yielded at least 2.5 million CDR3-containing paired-end reads. All of the RNA was converted into first-strand cDNA using the Mint cDNA synthesis kit, with a TRBC-specific oligonucleotide serving as the primer. All cDNA was treated with uracil-DNA glycosylase and then went through a first 18-cycle PCR with the universal primers M1SS and BC2_uni_R. The original pipeline was this. For normalization, 1 million high-quality reads were randomly selected from each sample, with every read carrying a distinct molecular identifier. Instead of being binned into consensus sequences, reads that shared molecular identifiers were thrown out. MiTCR, set to a Q25 quality threshold and the strictest error-elimination algorithm, was used for CDR3 identification, clonotype clustering and error correction. Lower-bound total TCR beta diversity was estimated with a nonparametric unseen species model using Euler transformation. TCRdb trimmed public reads at Q25 via fastp, called clones via MiXCR and kept in-frame beta chains. Entries that share a CDR3 protein sequence are merged under the most common genes and DNA. TCRdb's processing, not the study's, gives the V and J calls here. The table for this sample lists around 990,000 distinct CDR3 sequences; roughly two fifths of them were counted only once. Around 13% of the sample is held by the ten biggest clonotypes.

For CDR1 and CDR2, the germline V gene lists MNHNS and SASEGT. Measured from the cysteine to the phenylalanine, the CDR3 is 14 residues long. Only CDR3 DNA remains: 42 bases, in frame from the first base. Trimming accounts for 5 bases at V and 6 bases at J, while the number of junction bases matched to no gene is 9. In the case of this clonotype: The antigen it binds to is not known. Per-base qualities were not stored, and no clone one base away is much larger.

Systemically healthy Caucasian individuals from Russia, approximately 39 in total and aged about 6 to 95 years, were included as donors. Each donor gave ten milliliters of peripheral blood, drawn into EDTA-treated Vacutainer tubes. Ficoll-Paque density-gradient centrifugation was used to isolate PBMCs, with at least 6.5 million obtained per sample. Trizol reagent was used to extract total RNA from PBMCs, with at least 5 micrograms per sample. Naive CD45RAhigh/CD27high T cell percentages were measured by flow cytometry on a PBMC aliquot from every donor. Sample: blood. This sequence uses TRBV6-1 and TRBJ1-1; 7 bases in between match TRBD1. The receptor comes from a man aged 18-30 years in good health. The CDR3 loop reads CASSTDRFSAEAFF. In nucleotides, the sequence is TGTGCCAGCAGTACGGACAGGTTTTCCGCTGAAGCTTTCTTT.